This T cell receptor beta chain was captured by sequencing in a study of beta chain features in type 1 diabetes. From germline, CDR1 is SGHRS and CDR2 YFSETQ. Trimming removed 4 bases from V and 4 bases from J, with 15 bases in between. The CDR3 has 14 amino acids. Investigators reverse transcribed all isolated RNA, so they sequenced expressed TCRB transcripts. Method: immunoSEQ multiplex PCR; TCRdb's copy keeps in-frame clones and lacks some. The data show 150,000 to 180,000 clones, 11% seen once. In regard to this clone: Its specificity is not known.

Findings and caveats of the study: The study found fewer insertions and more deletions at VDJ junctions in type 1 diabetes patients. In every one of the four CD4+ subsets, TCRB CDR3s were moderately but significantly shorter in Type 1 diabetes patients.

The chain couples TRBV5-1 to TRBJ2-7, with D possibly called TRBD1 or TRBD2 (7 bases each). The sample comprised central memory CD4+ T cells from blood. This sequence originates from a man younger than 30 in good health. The DNA for the CDR3 is TGCGCCAGCAGCCACGACAGGGAGGGTTACGAGCAGTACTTC. This encodes CASSHDREGYEQYF. Variable domain in full (rest from reference TRBV5-1 and TRBJ2-7): KAGVTQTPRYLIKTRGQQVTLSCSPISGHRSVSWYQQTPGQGLQFLFEYFSETQRNKGNFPGRFSGRQFSNSRSEMNVSTLELGDSALYLCASSHDREGYEQYFGPGTRLTVT.